A single sample gave rise to the 27 T cell receptor beta chains below, sequenced in a study of blood T cell repertoires in COVID-19. Method: immunoSEQ multiplex PCR; TCRdb's copy keeps in-frame clones and lacks some. The sample contains 50,000 to 70,000 clones, about four fifths of which appear only once. Sequencing input: peripheral blood. These receptors all stem from a human donor in a cohort sampled during active COVID-19.

This clone was found many times. The chain combines TRBV6-5 with TRBJ2-7, with 9 bases lining up with TRBD2. CDR1 MNHEY and CDR2 SVGAGI come from the germline V gene. CDR3 length equals 15 residues. The V gene end was trimmed by 2 bases and the J gene end by 3 bases; junction bases not matched to a gene: 5. The CDR3 region is CASSYQAGGYYEQYF. CDR3 DNA sequence: TGTGCCAGCAGTTACCAAGCGGGGGGCTACTACGAGCAGTACTTC.

This chain joins TRBV10-2 and TRBJ1-6; maybe TRBD1 (6 bases). Germline V gives CDR1 WSHSY, CDR2 SAAADI. This CDR3 region has 13 residues. V dropped 6 bases and J dropped 9 bases, with 12 bases sitting between them. The CDR3 coding sequence is TGCGCCAGCAGCGACAGGCAGGGTTCACCCCTCCACTTT. Amino acid sequence: CASSDRQGSPLHF.

This clone was detected a few times. The rearrangement joins TRBV9 to TRBJ2-7; 9 bases are shared with TRBD2. The junction had 7 bases not matched to a gene; V was cut back by 4 bases and J by 5 bases. The CDR3 covers 14 residues. The germline CDR1 and CDR2 sequences are SGDLS and YYNGEE. In nucleotides, the CDR3 is TGTGCCAGCAGCAGGGGACTAGCTCCTAACGAGCAGTACTTC. Translating gives CASSRGLAPNEQYF.

V gene TRBV5-1 combines with J gene TRBJ1-2; no reliable D call. Germline lookup yields CDR1 SGHRS and CDR2 YFSETQ. This CDR3 has 12 residues. V was trimmed by 0 bases and J by 7 bases, leaving 7 bases between them. The CDR3 nucleotides read TGCGCCAGCAGCTTGGAACAGTTTGGCTACACCTTC. Translating it yields CASSLEQFGYTF.

This sequence joins TRBV11-2 and TRBJ1-5; D may be TRBD1 (5 bases). CDR1 and CDR2 from the germline V gene are SGHAT and FQNNGV. The CDR3 consists of 16 residues. Trimming took 2 bases from V and 4 from J, leaving 15 bases between them. CDR3 sequence reads: CASSLYSGAGNQPQHF. CDR3 coding DNA: TGTGCCAGCAGCTTATATTCTGGGGCAGGGAATCAGCCCCAGCATTTT.

This chain links TRBV7-9 with TRBJ1-2, with D possibly matching TRBD1 (5 bases). CDR3 length: 15 residues. Germline V gene data show CDR1 as SEHNR and CDR2 as FQNEAQ (reference sequence). The V end lost 1 base, the J end lost 2 bases, and 11 bases lay between the germline ends. For the CDR3, the DNA is TGTGCCAGCAGCTTAGAGGCAGGGAAGAACTATGGCTACACCTTC. This codes for CASSLEAGKNYGYTF.

The chain uses TRBV2 and TRBJ2-1, with TRBD2 matching over 15 bases. The germline V gene encodes CDR1 SNHLY and CDR2 FYNNEI. The CDR3 runs to 19 residues. Trimming removed 5 bases from V and 10 bases from J; junction bases left unmatched: 18. The CDR3 loop is CASSFRETTGLAGGQEQFF. For the CDR3, the DNA is TGTGCCAGCAGTTTCCGCGAAACCACTGGACTAGCGGGGGGGCAGGAGCAGTTCTTC.

The gene calls are TRBV18 and TRBJ1-3, with 7 bases aligning to TRBD1. V lost 3 bases to trimming and J lost 0 bases; unmatched junction nucleotides: 8. Germline assignment: CDR1 KGHSH and CDR2 LQKENI. The CDR3 has 17 amino acids. The CDR3 is CASSPETGSVSGNTIYF. Written as DNA, the CDR3 is TGTGCCAGCTCACCGGAGACAGGGAGCGTCTCTGGAAACACCATATATTTT.

The chain links TRBV6-5 to TRBJ2-7; 9 nucleotides align to TRBD1. Germline V gene lookup returns CDR1 MNHEY and CDR2 SVGAGI. The CDR3 runs to 14 residues. J lost 1 base, V lost 3 bases, and 1 base had no gene match. CDR3 nucleotide sequence: TGTGCCAGCAGTTATGACAGGGGGTCCTACGAGCAGTACTTC. It yields the protein CASSYDRGSYEQYF.

The V gene is TRBV7-8, the J gene TRBJ1-5; tentatively, D is TRBD1 (5 bases). The CDR3 extends over 15 amino acids. The germline V gene encodes CDR1 SGHVS and CDR2 FQNEAQ. V dropped 4 bases and J dropped 0 bases, with 10 bases sitting between them. The CDR3 DNA reads as TGTGCCAGCAGCTCGACAGTTTATAGCAATCAGCCCCAGCATTTT. Its protein product is CASSSTVYSNQPQHF.

This chain uses TRBV9 with TRBJ2-3; D uncertain. Germline V gives CDR1 SGDLS, CDR2 YYNGEE. Trimming removed 3 bases from V and 0 bases from J, with 14 bases in between. The CDR3 contains 16 residues. For the CDR3, the DNA is TGTGCCAGCAGCGCCCGGAGCTTTTCTAGCACAGATACGCAGTATTTT. Its protein product is CASSARSFSSTDTQYF.

This chain links TRBV7-3 with TRBJ2-2, with a possible D match to TRBD1 (5 bases). Germline V lookup: CDR1 SGHTA, CDR2 FQGTGA. Between the trimmed V and J ends, which lost 3 bases and 8 bases, there was a span of 13 bases. This CDR3 is built from 14 residues. CDR3 loop: CASSFSRVGGELFF. CDR3 nucleotide sequence: TGTGCCAGCAGCTTCTCCAGGGTTGGGGGGGAGCTGTTTTTT.

The V call is TRBV28, the J call TRBJ2-7, with D tentatively TRBD2 (5 bases). In germline, CDR1 is MDHEN, CDR2 SYDVKM. The CDR3 has 14 amino acids. V lost 7 bases and J lost 3, with 16 bases in between. The DNA for the CDR3 is TGTGCCAGCAAAATTCGGGGTCGCCGCTACGAGCAGTACTTC. Residues: CASKIRGRRYEQYF.

The CDR3 nucleotides read TGTGCCAGCTCATCCAGACAGGGGCCGTCGTGGGGTAGAGAGACCCAGTACTTC. This translates into CASSSRQGPSWGRETQYF. This sequence joins TRBV18 and TRBJ2-5; 8 bases fit TRBD1. This CDR3 is built from 18 residues. Trimming at V came to 5 bases and at J to 4 bases, leaving 18 bases not matched to a gene. Germline V gene sequence: CDR1 KGHSH, CDR2 LQKENI.

This chain joins TRBV11-2 and TRBJ1-1; TRBD1 is a possible D gene (6 bases). This CDR3 comprises 15 residues. Germline CDR1 reads SGHAT; CDR2 reads FQNNGV. With 3 bases removed from V and 5 bases from J, the gap between germline ends came to 16 bases. The CDR3 sequence: CASSFLTGPGTEAFF. CDR3 bases: TGTGCCAGCAGCTTTTTGACAGGCCCGGGGACTGAAGCTTTCTTT.

This clone was counted a few times. The chain recombines TRBV2 with TRBJ1-2, with D possibly matching TRBD1 (5 bases). CDR3 size: 12 residues. V lost 3 bases, J lost 6 bases, and 8 bases lay in between. CDR1 is SNHLY and CDR2 is FYNNEI in the germline V gene. This CDR3 reads CASSEEGDGYTF. The CDR3 DNA follows: TGTGCCAGCAGTGAGGAAGGGGATGGCTACACCTTC.

This clone was observed a single time. The V gene is TRBV6-2 or TRBV6-3, the J gene TRBJ1-2; tentatively, D is TRBD1 (5 bases). Germline V CDR1 and CDR2: MNHEY, SVGEGT. This CDR3 comprises 13 residues. V was clipped by 4 bases and J by 5 bases, with 11 bases between them. The CDR3 sequence: CASSWRGRYGYTF. CDR3 nucleotide sequence: TGTGCCAGCAGTTGGCGGGGCCGATATGGCTACACCTTC.

The J gene is TRBJ2-7, the V gene TRBV5-6, with D perhaps matching TRBD2 (5 bases). The V and J ends lost 4 bases and 3 bases respectively, with 14 bases between them. The germline V gene has CDR1 SGHDT and CDR2 YYEEEE. The CDR3 contains 14 residues. CDR3 coding DNA: TGTGCCAGCAGCGGTATCATAGGAGGCTACGAGCAGTACTTC. Encoded protein: CASSGIIGGYEQYF.

The chain joins TRBV27 to TRBJ1-1; maybe TRBD1 (5 bases). CDR3 length equals 12 residues. Trimming removed 2 bases from V and 9 bases from J, with 10 bases in between. In germline, CDR1 is MNHEY, CDR2 SMNVEV (reference sequence). DNA for the CDR3: TGTGCCAGCAGTTTAAGGCAGGGTAAAGCTTTCTTT. Translated: CASSLRQGKAFF.

This sequence joins TRBV4-3 and TRBJ1-3; D is ambiguous. Trimming left V 0 bases short and J 4 bases short, with 13 bases between. The CDR3 runs 16 residues. Germline V gene data show CDR1 as LGHNA and CDR2 as YSLEER. The CDR3 loop reads CASSQDLRAPGNTIYF. The CDR3 coding sequence is TGCGCCAGCAGCCAAGATTTGAGGGCGCCCGGAAACACCATATATTTT.

This chain uses TRBV11-2 with TRBJ2-3; D gene unclear. In germline, CDR1 is SGHAT, CDR2 FQNNGV. With 0 bases removed from V and 4 bases from J, the gap between germline ends came to 8 bases. CDR3 length: 14 residues. CDR3 sequence: CASSLEAVADTQYF. The CDR3, as DNA: TGTGCCAGCAGCTTAGAGGCGGTGGCAGATACGCAGTATTTT. Supplemented by reference TRBV11-2 and TRBJ2-3, the full variable domain reads EAGVAQSPRYKIIEKRQSVAFWCNPISGHATLYWYQQILGQGPKLLIQFQNNGVVDDSQLPKDRFSAERLKGVDSTLKIQPAKLEDSAVYLCASSLEAVADTQYFGPGTRLTVL.

This clone counts as medium-sized. The chain carries TRBV6-1 and TRBJ2-1, with no clear D. The ends were cut back, 0 bases at V and 4 bases at J, with 4 bases in the middle. Germline V CDR1 and CDR2: MNHNS, SASEGT. The CDR3 is 13 residues long. The CDR3 sequence is CASSEAEYNEQFF. In nucleotides, the CDR3 is TGTGCCAGCAGTGAAGCGGAGTACAATGAGCAGTTCTTC.

This chain connects TRBV4-3 to TRBJ2-7, with 14 bases lining up with TRBD2. This CDR3 is 17 amino acids long. Per the germline V gene, CDR1 is LGHNA and CDR2 is YSLEER. V lost 4 bases to trimming and J lost 7 bases; unmatched junction nucleotides: 12. The CDR3 region is CASSPHLGTSGSGEQYF. The CDR3 bases are TGCGCCAGCAGCCCACACCTGGGGACTAGCGGGAGCGGGGAGCAGTACTTC.

Here the CDR3 reads CASSSTGTRGNEQYF. The DNA of the CDR3 is TGTGCCAGTAGTTCAACCGGGACTAGAGGTAACGAGCAGTACTTC. The chain recombines TRBV19 with TRBJ2-7; 8 bases fit TRBD2. CDR1 is LNHDA and CDR2 is SQIVND in the germline V gene (reference sequence). This CDR3 region has 15 residues. V gave up 5 bases and J gave up 5 bases; unmatched junction bases: 11.

This sequence joins TRBV11-2 and TRBJ2-5, with TRBD1 identical over 8 bases. This CDR3 spans 14 amino acids. CDR1 and CDR2 (germline): SGHAT, FQNNGV. Losses at the gene ends were 6 bases for V and 5 bases for J; bases not matched to a gene: 8. The CDR3 loop reads CASSRDRRWETQYF. DNA for the CDR3: TGTGCCAGCAGTCGGGACAGGCGTTGGGAGACCCAGTACTTC.

This clone was observed a handful of times. V and J are TRBV27 and TRBJ2-7; TRBD1 is a possible D gene (6 bases). The CDR3 has 14 amino acids. With 5 bases removed from V and 3 bases from J, the gap between germline ends came to 14 bases. Germline CDR1 reads MNHEY; CDR2 reads SMNVEV (reference sequence). The CDR3 nucleotides read TGTGCCAGCAGTCCCGACACAGGGTTCTACGAGCAGTACTTC. Amino acid sequence: CASSPDTGFYEQYF.

The chain combines TRBV7-2 with TRBJ1-1; D is unclear. Germline loops: CDR1 SGHTA, CDR2 FQGNSA. The CDR3 totals 17 residues. The V gene lost 1 base and the J gene lost 1 base, with 16 bases spanning the gap. The CDR3 region has the DNA TGTGCCAGCAGCTTAGTTGCGTGGGCCCCAAGGAACACTGAAGCTTTCTTT. Its translation is CASSLVAWAPRNTEAFF. Full variable domain (outside the CDR3, taken from reference TRBV7-2 and TRBJ1-1): GAGVSQSPSNKVTEKGKDVELRCDPISGHTALYWYRQSLGQGLEFLIYFQGNSAPDKSGLPSDRFSAERTGGSVSTLTIQRTQQEDSAVYLCASSLVAWAPRNTEAFFGQGTRLTVV.